The 28 T cell receptor beta chains reported below all come from one sample, sequenced in a study of spatial heterogeneity in lung cancer. Regarding the study as a whole: Tumor mutation counts were tracked by expanded intratumoral alpha and beta TCR counts.

TCRdb itself ran the 5' RACE reads through MiXCR, one entry per CDR3 protein. This sample yields about 2,800 distinct CDR3 sequences, of which 4% to 5% are seen a single time; about 19% belongs to the top ten. These receptors lack a known antigen. The time point denotes: sample taken at primary tumor resection. Sequencing used lung tumor tissue, obtained at surgery. The receptor source for this set is a female donor with early-stage non-small cell lung cancer.

By sample fraction, this clonotype is medium-sized. The CDR3 DNA is TGTGCCAGCAGCTTGGGAGGATTGACAGATACGCAGTATTTT. It translates to CASSLGGLTDTQYF. The V call is TRBV11-3, the J call TRBJ2-3; TRBD2 is a possible D gene (6 bases). CDR1 SGHNT and CDR2 YENEEA come from the germline V gene. The CDR3 sequence is 14 residues long. With 3 bases removed from V and 3 bases from J, the gap between germline ends came to 10 bases.

This clonotype is termed medium-sized (0.01 to 0.1%). The chain employs TRBV18 and TRBJ2-3, with 8 bases identical to TRBD2. Germline values: CDR1 KGHSH, CDR2 LQKENI. J gave up 2 bases and V 3 bases, and 7 bases lay outside the gene matches. The CDR3 covers 16 residues. The CDR3 bases are TGTGCCAGCTCACCGGGTAGCGGGATTACCACAGATACGCAGTATTTT. Translation: CASSPGSGITTDTQYF.

This clonotype is judged medium-sized. This chain connects TRBV10-3 to TRBJ1-6; TRBD1 is a possible D gene (5 bases). Germline CDR1 is ENHRY and CDR2 is SYGVKD. The ends were cut back, 2 bases at V and 13 bases at J, with 15 bases in the middle. The CDR3 totals 14 residues. The CDR3 here is CAISEGTVTLPLHF. In DNA form, the CDR3 reads TGTGCCATCAGTGAGGGGACCGTCACCTTGCCCCTCCACTTT.

This clonotype was seen only once. The chain uses TRBV4-2 and TRBJ1-1, with D possibly matching TRBD1 (6 bases). V gave up 0 bases and J gave up 5 bases, with 13 bases separating them. Germline CDR1 reads LGHNA; CDR2 reads YNFKEQ. The CDR3 is made up of 15 amino acids. The CDR3 DNA sequence: TGTGCCAGCAGCCAAGATGTGGGGGCGCGGACTGAAGCTTTCTTT. Encoded protein: CASSQDVGARTEAFF.

Ten or more counts support this clonotype. A clone one base away is much larger, so this may be a read error. The rearrangement joins TRBV20-1 to TRBJ2-7; 10 bases are shared with TRBD2. Germline CDR1 DFQATT, CDR2 SNEGSKA (reference sequence). This CDR3 comprises 15 residues. The junction had 12 bases not matched to a gene; V was cut back by 4 bases and J by 6 bases. The CDR3 nucleotides are TGCAGTGCTACGGATGAATGGACTAGCGGAGCCGAGCAGTACTTC. Its translation is CSATDEWTSGAEQYF.

This clonotype is labeled medium-sized. The chain has TRBV12-3 or TRBV12-4 and TRBJ1-5, with D tentatively TRBD1 (6 bases). The V end lost 6 bases, the J end lost 0 bases, and 15 bases lay between the germline ends. The CDR3 consists of 16 residues. CDR3 nucleotide sequence: TGTGCCAGCAGAACTCAGGGGAGGTATAGCAATCAGCCCCAGCATTTT. This sequence encodes CASRTQGRYSNQPQHF.

This clonotype was picked up many times. The chain joins TRBV5-1 to TRBJ2-5; D might be TRBD1 or TRBD2, each matching 6 bases. V lost 4 bases and J 5 bases, leaving 9 bases between the germline ends. CDR3 length: 12 residues. Looked up from germline, CDR1 is SGHRS and CDR2 is YFSETQ. The DNA of the CDR3 is TGCGCCAGCAGCCAAGGGGGGGAGACCCAGTACTTC. Translating it yields CASSQGGETQYF. Complete variable domain (other parts from reference TRBV5-1 and TRBJ2-5): KAGVTQTPRYLIKTRGQQVTLSCSPISGHRSVSWYQQTPGQGLQFLFEYFSETQRNKGNFPGRFSGRQFSNSRSEMNVSTLELGDSALYLCASSQGGETQYFGPGTRLLVL.

In its sample, this clonotype ranks as medium-sized. V is TRBV15 and J is TRBJ1-1, with D possibly TRBD1 on 6 matching bases. This CDR3 spans 14 amino acids. V was shortened by 0 bases and J by 4 bases, with 9 bases between the two germline ends. Looked up from germline, CDR1 is LNHNV and CDR2 is YYDKDF (reference sequence). Here the CDR3 reads CATSREQGFTEAFF. CDR3 DNA sequence: TGTGCCACCAGCAGAGAACAGGGCTTCACTGAAGCTTTCTTT.

By frequency in the sample, this clonotype is large (0.1 to 1%). The chain uses TRBV30 and TRBJ1-1; D may be TRBD1 (6 bases). The V end was cut by 0 bases, the J end by 5 bases, with 10 bases between. CDR1 and CDR2 from the germline V gene are GTSNPN and SVGIG (reference sequence). The CDR3 has 13 amino acids. CDR3 sequence reads: CAWSVGGATEAFF. DNA for the CDR3: TGTGCCTGGAGTGTTGGGGGGGCAACTGAAGCTTTCTTT.

This clonotype rates as medium-sized (0.01 to 0.1%). V and J are TRBV20-1 and TRBJ1-2, with D possibly TRBD1 on 5 matching bases. The V and J ends lost 3 bases and 4 bases respectively, with 15 bases between them. CDR1 is DFQATT, CDR2 SNEGSKA, per germline (reference sequence). The CDR3 totals 14 residues. CDR3 residues: CSARVVQGSYGYTF. The CDR3 nucleotides are TGCAGTGCTAGGGTGGTCCAGGGTAGCTATGGCTACACCTTC.

By sample fraction, this clonotype is medium-sized. V and J are TRBV20-1 and TRBJ2-5, with 7 bases lining up with TRBD1. Losses at the gene ends were 3 bases for V and 5 bases for J; bases not matched to a gene: 12. The CDR3 runs to 15 residues. Germline assignment: CDR1 DFQATT and CDR2 SNEGSKA (reference sequence). Here the CDR3 reads CSARSPEGAGETQYF. The CDR3 coding sequence is TGCAGTGCTAGGTCCCCCGAGGGGGCCGGGGAGACCCAGTACTTC.

This clonotype showed up many times. The chain recombines TRBV6-6 with TRBJ2-7; the D call may be TRBD1 or TRBD2 (5 bases each). Trimming cost V 6 bases and J 3 bases, with 15 bases left between them. CDR3 length: 14 amino acids. Germline loops: CDR1 MNHNY, CDR2 SVGAGI (reference sequence). The CDR3 sequence: CASSPGPDRYEQYF. CDR3 in DNA: TGTGCCAGCAGCCCGGGACCGGATCGCTACGAGCAGTACTTC.

The table lists this clonotype with many counts. The CDR3 is CASSLGGRNYGYTF. As DNA, the CDR3 is TGTGCCAGCAGCTTAGGGGGGAGAAACTATGGCTACACCTTC. This rearrangement joins TRBV11-2 to TRBJ1-2, with D maybe TRBD1 (5 bases). V lost 1 base, J lost 2 bases, and 8 bases lay in between. The CDR3 is made up of 14 amino acids. Germline loops: CDR1 SGHAT, CDR2 FQNNGV.

In this sample, this clonotype turned up many times. The rearrangement uses TRBV20-1 and TRBJ2-4, with D hard to call. Per germline, CDR1 DFQATT and CDR2 SNEGSKA (reference sequence). The CDR3 consists of 14 residues. V gave up 3 bases and J gave up 4 bases, with 13 bases separating them. Written as DNA, the CDR3 is TGCAGTGCTAGTCCTGTGTATTTGAAAAACATTCAGTACTTC. This codes for CSASPVYLKNIQYF.

In its sample, this clonotype is medium-sized. The chain carries TRBV7-6 and TRBJ1-2; D unresolved. The CDR3 runs 15 residues. V was pared by 2 bases and J by 2 bases, with 12 bases between. Germline CDR1 is SGHVS and CDR2 is FNYEAQ. This chain's CDR3 is CASSLSLGGNYGYTF. The CDR3 DNA reads as TGTGCCAGCAGCTTAAGCCTGGGAGGGAACTATGGCTACACCTTC.

By frequency in the sample, this clonotype is medium-sized. The genes are TRBV7-9 and TRBJ1-1, with a possible D match to TRBD1 (6 bases). V lost 6 bases to trimming and J lost 0 bases, with 17 bases between them. This CDR3 contains 16 residues. Looked up from germline, CDR1 is SEHNR and CDR2 is FQNEAQ (reference sequence). This chain's CDR3 is CASSPGASTLNTEAFF. In nucleotides, the CDR3 is TGTGCCAGCAGTCCAGGGGCCTCTACACTGAACACTGAAGCTTTCTTT. Using reference TRBV7-9 and TRBJ1-1 for the parts outside the CDR3, the full variable domain is DTGVSQNPRHKITKRGQNVTFRCDPISEHNRLYWYRQTLGQGPEFLTYFQNEAQLEKSRLLSDRFSAERPKGSFSTLEIQRTEQGDSAMYLCASSPGASTLNTEAFFGQGTRLTVV.

This clonotype ranks as medium-sized. This chain joins TRBV25-1 and TRBJ2-6; D not resolved. Between the trimmed V and J ends, which lost 4 bases and 0 bases, there was a span of 13 bases. The CDR3 sequence is 17 residues long. The germline V gene has CDR1 MGHDK and CDR2 SYGVNS. For the CDR3, the DNA is TGTGCCAGCAGTGCCCATAAGGTGAACTCTGGGGCCAACGTCCTGACTTTC. It yields the protein CASSAHKVNSGANVLTF.

This clonotype has ten or more counts. V and J are TRBV18 and TRBJ2-2; TRBD1 is a possible D gene (5 bases). Germline V gives CDR1 KGHSH, CDR2 LQKENI. The CDR3 is 14 amino acids. V lost 2 bases to trimming and J lost 5 bases, with 9 bases between them. The CDR3 DNA is TGTGCCAGCTCACCAGACCCAGGGACCGGGGAGCTGTTTTTT. Protein product: CASSPDPGTGELFF. The whole variable domain, filled in from reference TRBV18 and TRBJ2-2, reads NAGVMQNPRHLVRRRGQEARLRCSPMKGHSHVYWYRQLPEEGLKFMVYLQKENIIDESGMPKERFSAEFPKEGPSILRIQQVVRGDSAAYFCASSPDPGTGELFFGEGSRLTVL.

By sample fraction, this clonotype is medium-sized (0.01 to 0.1%). The J gene is TRBJ2-7, the V gene TRBV7-2, with D tentatively TRBD1 or TRBD2 (5 bases each). This CDR3 spans 18 amino acids. CDR1 is SGHTA and CDR2 is FQGNSA in the germline V gene. Trimming shortened V by 4 bases and J by 0 bases, and 22 bases separated the two germline ends. DNA for the CDR3: TGTGCCAGCAGCTCCCGAGCAAATATCCGGGGCAGCTCCTACGAGCAGTACTTC. It specifies CASSSRANIRGSSYEQYF.

By sample share, this clonotype is medium-sized. The chain employs TRBV27 and TRBJ1-6; 7 bases map to TRBD1. Germline assignment: CDR1 MNHEY and CDR2 SMNVEV (reference sequence). The CDR3 covers 17 residues. Trimming took 6 bases from V and 0 from J; bases not matched to a gene: 8. CDR3 amino acids: CASSYRTGSSYNSPLHF. CDR3 DNA sequence: TGTGCCAGCAGCTACCGGACAGGAAGCTCCTATAATTCACCCCTCCACTTT.

In its sample, this clonotype is medium-sized. V gene TRBV6-5 combines with J gene TRBJ1-6; a possible D gene is TRBD1 (6 bases). Germline CDR1 is MNHEY and CDR2 is SVGAGI. This CDR3 has 14 residues. V gave up 0 bases and J gave up 7 bases, with 7 bases separating them. This CDR3 reads CASSYSRGNSPLHF. CDR3 sequence (DNA): TGTGCCAGCAGTTACTCGAGGGGGAATTCACCCCTCCACTTT.

The table lists this clonotype with many counts. The J gene is TRBJ2-2, the V gene TRBV7-8; 7 nucleotides match TRBD2. Germline V gene data show CDR1 as SGHVS and CDR2 as FQNEAQ. J lost 6 bases, V lost 4 bases, and 2 bases had no gene match. This CDR3 spans 13 amino acids. The CDR3 DNA follows: TGTGCCAGCAGCTCGACTAGCTCCGGGGAGCTGTTTTTT. Protein: CASSSTSSGELFF.

This clonotype has at least ten counts. The chain employs TRBV6-2 or TRBV6-3 and TRBJ1-5; weak D call: TRBD1 (5 bases). Trimming removed 2 bases at V and 7 bases at J, with 9 bases between. CDR1 is MNHEY and CDR2 is SVGEGT in the germline V gene. This CDR3 is built from 13 residues. The CDR3: CASSYAGEQPQHF. CDR3 in DNA: TGTGCCAGCAGTTACGCGGGGGAACAGCCCCAGCATTTT.

This clonotype qualifies as medium-sized. This chain connects TRBV20-1 to TRBJ2-5, with D perhaps matching TRBD2 (5 bases). Germline V CDR1 and CDR2: DFQATT, SNEGSKA (reference sequence). V lost 7 bases and J 3 bases, leaving 12 bases between the germline ends. The CDR3 is made up of 12 amino acids. DNA of the CDR3: TGCAGTGTGAGCGGCAGAAAAGAGACCCAGTACTTC. It codes for CSVSGRKETQYF.

This clonotype was seen at least ten times. The chain carries TRBV7-2 and TRBJ2-3; 10 bases align to TRBD1. The germline gives CDR1 SGHTA, CDR2 FQGNSA. The CDR3 is 18 amino acids. Trimming took 3 bases from V and 1 from J; bases not matched to a gene: 10. The CDR3 region is CASSFGSGTGVRTDTQYF. For the CDR3, the DNA is TGTGCCAGCAGCTTCGGGTCCGGGACAGGGGTTCGCACAGATACGCAGTATTTT. Supplemented by reference TRBV7-2 and TRBJ2-3, the full variable domain reads GAGVSQSPSNKVTEKGKDVELRCDPISGHTALYWYRQSLGQGLEFLIYFQGNSAPDKSGLPSDRFSAERTGGSVSTLTIQRTQQEDSAVYLCASSFGSGTGVRTDTQYFGPGTRLTVL.

This clonotype is medium-sized within its sample. This sequence joins TRBV30 and TRBJ1-1; D possibly corresponds to TRBD1 (5 bases). The V and J ends lost 2 bases and 0 bases respectively, with 10 bases between them. This CDR3 comprises 14 residues. Germline V gives CDR1 GTSNPN, CDR2 SVGIG (reference sequence). The CDR3 DNA reads TGTGCCTGGAGTAGAGACAGAATGAACACTGAAGCTTTCTTT. Its translation: CAWSRDRMNTEAFF.

The rearrangement uses TRBV7-2 and TRBJ2-7; D not certain. Germline V gives CDR1 SGHTA, CDR2 FQGNSA. The V end was cut by 1 base, the J end by 3 bases, with 4 bases between. The CDR3 loop spans 12 amino acids. The CDR3 DNA sequence: TGTGCCAGCAGCTTAGGCTTCTACGAGCAGTACTTC. This sequence encodes CASSLGFYEQYF.

This clonotype is medium-sized. The chain uses TRBV7-2 and TRBJ1-2; D uncertain. In germline, CDR1 is SGHTA, CDR2 FQGNSA. The CDR3 has 13 residues. The V and J ends lost 2 bases and 8 bases respectively, with 12 bases between them. CDR3 sequence (DNA): TGTGCCAGCAGCTTATGGGAGGCCAACGGCTACACCTTC. Residues: CASSLWEANGYTF.